Listed here are 6 T cell receptor beta chains from one sample, sequenced in a study of CD8+CD57+ T cells in acquired aplastic anemia (dated 2018 in TCRdb). Data came from an Illumina HiSeq 2000. Genomic DNA was used as template for profiling of TCR beta VDJ combinations and CDR3 sequences. The public reads were quality trimmed at Q25 with fastp and then assembled into clones with MiXCR by TCRdb, keeping productive beta chains. Identical CDR3 protein sequences are pooled into one entry, listed with their most common genes and DNA. The sample includes approximately 250,000 distinct CDR3 sequences, with approximately 79% observed a single time. The ten most abundant clones make up less than 50% of the sample. Expansion of CD8+CD57+ cells had been shown by flow cytometry in the patients chosen for sequencing. What was sequenced was sorted CD4+, CD8+, or CD8+CD57+ T cells (not recorded which) from PBMCs. The receptors here all came from a human donor with aplastic anemia.

The chain has TRBV9 and TRBJ2-1; 9 bases are a match to TRBD2. This CDR3 comprises 17 residues. Per germline, CDR1 SGDLS and CDR2 YYNGEE. Trimming at V came to 2 bases and at J to 0 bases, leaving 6 bases not matched to a gene. The CDR3 DNA sequence: TGTGCCAGCAGCGTGAGGACTAGCGAGAGCTCCTACAATGAGCAGTTCTTC. It codes for CASSVRTSESSYNEQFF. The full variable domain, in which reference TRBV9 and TRBJ2-1 provide the parts outside the CDR3, is DSGVTQTPKHLITATGQRVTLRCSPRSGDLSVYWYQQSLDQGLQFLIQYYNGEERAKGNILERFSAQQFPDLHSELNLSSLELGDSALYFCASSVRTSESSYNEQFFGPGTRLTVL.

The rearrangement uses TRBV7-3 and TRBJ2-3; possible D gene TRBD1, 5 bases. Looked up from germline, CDR1 is SGHTA and CDR2 is FQGTGA. V was cut by 5 bases and J by 2 bases, with 8 bases left in between. The CDR3 extends over 13 amino acids. DNA of the CDR3: TGTGCCAGCAGCGAAGGGGCCACAGATACGCAGTATTTT. Translated, it gives CASSEGATDTQYF. Together with reference TRBV7-3 and TRBJ2-3, the CDR3 gives the full variable domain: GAGVSQTPSNKVTEKGKYVELRCDPISGHTALYWYRQSLGQGPEFLIYFQGTGAADDSGLPNDRFFAVRPEGSVSTLKIQRTERGDSAVYLCASSEGATDTQYFGPGTRLTVL.

This chain uses TRBV7-2 with TRBJ1-1; no clear D. CDR1 is SGHTA, CDR2 FQGNSA, per germline. This CDR3 has 15 residues. Trimming removed 4 bases from V and 13 bases from J, with 25 bases in between. Here the CDR3 reads CASSSDRESNYGYFF. DNA for the CDR3: TGTGCCAGCAGCTCAGATCGGGAAAGCAACTATGGCTATTTCTTT.

This clonotype occurred a few times. A junction end diverges from the germline sequence, so it may reflect a read error. The chain couples TRBV5-1 to TRBJ2-5; D not certain. The CDR3 is made up of 14 amino acids. Germline V gene sequence: CDR1 SGHRS, CDR2 YFSETQ. This CDR3 is CASSLAWQYLTQYF. The CDR3 DNA reads TGTGCCAGCAGCTTGGCTTGGCAGTACCTGACCCAGTACTTC.

Only one count was recorded for this clonotype. This chain connects TRBV11-2 to TRBJ2-3; 7 bases line up with TRBD2. The trim removed 6 bases at V and 6 bases at J, leaving 9 bases unmatched. The CDR3 covers 14 residues. In germline, CDR1 is SGHAT, CDR2 FQNNGV. The CDR3 nucleotides read TGTGCCAGCAGGGGGGAGGGGATGACCGATACGCAGTATTTT. Protein: CASRGEGMTDTQYF.

As concerns this clonotype: No conserved phenylalanine or tryptophan ends this CDR3, so it is likely a read error. Because the CDR3's place on the DNA is in doubt, the DNA is left out and the CDR3 is given as listed by TCRdb. The chain links TRBV7-9 to TRBJ2-3; the listed D gene, TRBD2, was not tested against the DNA. The germline V gene has CDR1 SEHNR and CDR2 FQNEAQ (reference sequence). Both ends counted, the CDR3 spans 13 residues. CDR3 amino acids: CASSDGSSGGSDD.